The 10 T cell receptor beta chains below all came from one sample that was sequenced in a study of T cell responses to AZD1222 COVID-19 vaccine. Data came from immunoSEQ multiplex PCR; TCRdb stores just in-frame clones and leaves some out. The table records about 180,000 clones, around nine tenths of them present only once. The sequenced sample was peripheral blood, obtained 28 days after the second AZD1222 dose. The receptors originated from an adult who received the AZD1222 COVID-19 vaccine.

The chain uses TRBV3-1 (or the pseudogene TRBV3-2) and TRBJ2-7; possible D gene TRBD1, 6 bases. The CDR3 runs 18 residues. V was shortened by 5 bases and J by 0 bases, with 23 bases between the two germline ends. The germline CDR1 and CDR2 sequences are LGHDT and YNNKEL (reference sequence). The CDR3 spells CASSIRTNTGSSSYEQYF. CDR3 coding DNA: TGTGCCAGCAGCATTCGCACAAATACAGGGTCCAGCTCCTACGAGCAGTACTTC.

This clone has only one observation. This chain connects TRBV19 to TRBJ1-4; no firm D call. CDR1 is LNHDA and CDR2 is SQIVND in the germline V gene (reference sequence). Between the trimmed V and J ends, which lost 9 bases and 8 bases, there was a span of 16 bases. The CDR3 runs to 13 residues. In DNA form, the CDR3 reads TGTGCCAGCCAAAGATCCTTTGGGGAAAAACTGTTTTTT. Its translation is CASQRSFGEKLFF.

V gene TRBV5-1 combines with J gene TRBJ1-6; D possibly corresponds to TRBD1 (5 bases). The CDR3 has 15 amino acids. The germline V gene encodes CDR1 SGHRS and CDR2 YFSETQ. V was clipped by 4 bases and J by 4 bases, with 12 bases between them. CDR3 DNA sequence: TGCGCCAGCAGCGGAGGGGTCCAATATAATTCACCCCTCCACTTT. It encodes CASSGGVQYNSPLHF.

The genes are TRBV29-1 and TRBJ2-1; perhaps TRBD2 as D (6 bases). Germline V CDR1 and CDR2: SQVTM, ANQGSEA. The ends were cut back, 4 bases at V and 0 bases at J, with 13 bases in the middle. The CDR3 is 15 residues long. CDR3 bases: TGCAGCGTTGTCGGGGGTTCGAGCTCCTACAATGAGCAGTTCTTC. Its protein product is CSVVGGSSSYNEQFF.

The chain uses TRBV5-1 and TRBJ1-2; 11 nucleotides align to TRBD1. The CDR3 consists of 17 residues. V lost 4 bases and J lost 0; bases outside the gene matches: 8. From germline, CDR1 is SGHRS and CDR2 YFSETQ. CDR3 sequence reads: CASSRRDRGTTNYGYTF. The DNA for the CDR3 is TGCGCCAGCAGCCGCCGGGACAGGGGGACCACTAACTATGGCTACACCTTC.

V gene TRBV5-1 combines with J gene TRBJ1-2; 11 bases are shared with TRBD1. There are 15 residues in the CDR3. Trimming cost V 2 bases and J 7 bases; bases outside gene matches: 7. Germline-derived CDR1 and CDR2 are SGHRS and YFSETQ. CDR3 in DNA: TGCGCCAGCAGCTTTCAAACCGGGACAGGGGGTGGCTACACCTTC. This sequence encodes CASSFQTGTGGGYTF. Looking up the rest from reference TRBV5-1 and TRBJ1-2 gives the full variable domain: KAGVTQTPRYLIKTRGQQVTLSCSPISGHRSVSWYQQTPGQGLQFLFEYFSETQRNKGNFPGRFSGRQFSNSRSEMNVSTLELGDSALYLCASSFQTGTGGGYTFGSGTRLTVV.

The chain links TRBV24-1 to TRBJ2-3; the D gene could be TRBD1 or TRBD2 (5 bases each). This CDR3 spans 17 amino acids. Germline V gene lookup returns CDR1 KGHDR and CDR2 SFDVKD. V lost 3 bases and J 0 bases, leaving 15 bases between the germline ends. The CDR3 region is CATSDHGTHPSTDTQYF. The DNA of the CDR3 is TGTGCCACCAGTGATCACGGGACGCATCCTAGCACAGATACGCAGTATTTT.

The genes are TRBV29-1 and TRBJ1-2; D ambiguous. The CDR3 sequence is 11 residues long. Trimming pared 3 bases from V and 8 bases from J, leaving 10 bases between. Germline V CDR1 and CDR2: SQVTM, ANQGSEA. CDR3 bases: TGCAGCGTTGAGGTTTCACTGGGCTACACCTTC. It yields the protein CSVEVSLGYTF.

The count of this clone is one. The chain joins TRBV21-1 to TRBJ1-1. TRBV21-1 is described as a pseudogene. The CDR3 length is 14 residues. The CDR3 loop is CASSRETGEAEAFF. The CDR3 DNA reads TGTGCCAGCAGCAGAGAGACGGGCGAGGCTGAAGCTTTCTTT.

This clone came up a few times. The chain employs TRBV10-3 and TRBJ2-7, with 11 nucleotides matching TRBD2. The CDR3 totals 17 residues. CDR1 is ENHRY, CDR2 SYGVKD, per germline. The trim removed 3 bases at V and 4 bases at J, leaving 11 bases unmatched. The DNA for the CDR3 is TGTGCCATCAGTGATCCACCTATAACTAGCGGGGGATACGAGCAGTACTTC. It yields the protein CAISDPPITSGGYEQYF.